This TCR beta chain stems from a study of blood T cell repertoires in COVID-19. Study overall: Nucleic acid was either cDNA or gDNA, and it came from T cells, B-cell-depleted T cells, or PBMCs.

The CDR3 runs to 12 residues. With 5 bases removed from V and 13 bases from J, the gap between germline ends came to 12 bases. Looked up from germline, CDR1 is SNHLY and CDR2 is FYNNEI. Methods used by the authors: Nucleated cell number was recorded as an estimate derived from reference gene primer amplification. Only in-frame clones appear in the TCRdb table, and some are missing; sequencing was by immunoSEQ multiplex PCR. D and trimming were read from the DNA, whereas the V and J calls and clone size are those reported in that table. The sample shows roughly 60,000 clones, approximately 84% of them seen only once.

Input material: peripheral blood. This clonotype originated in a man in his sixties with COVID-19, enrolled during active disease. The rearrangement joins TRBV2 to TRBJ1-6; D gene unclear. This chain's CDR3 is CASSIFDSPLHF. CDR3 DNA: TGTGCCAGCAGTATTTTCGACTCGCCCCTCCACTTT.